The source of this T cell receptor beta chain is a study of Ad26.COV2.S vaccination and SARS-CoV-2 variants. The wider study: Ad26.COV2.S given intramuscularly, once or twice 56 days apart.

This clone was recorded once. Its antigen is as yet unknown. The study's findings and limits: Breadth measured for non-spike TCRs was similar across vaccine and placebo recipients.

The table came from immunoSEQ multiplex PCR; TCRdb's copy has only in-frame clones and leaves some out. The table includes about 470,000 clones, 90% detected once. Treatment reported: roughly 20 received Ad26.COV2.S at low or high dose, single or two shots; 5 received placebo; per-sample allocation not given. Sampling happened 63 days after the first vaccine or placebo injection. Specimen: peripheral blood, collected in a trial of Ad26.COV2.S vaccine versus placebo. This TCR was sampled from a person between 18 and 65 years old who received the Ad26.COV2.S COVID-19 vaccine or a placebo.

DNA for the CDR3: TGTGCCAGCAGTCCACGGGGGGATACGCAGTATTTT. Protein product: CASSPRGDTQYF. The chain couples TRBV12-3 or TRBV12-4 to TRBJ2-3, with D perhaps TRBD2 (6 bases). The CDR3 has 12 amino acids. The V gene lost 5 bases and the J gene lost 6 bases, with 9 bases spanning the gap.